The clone carrying this T cell receptor (beta chain) was detected once. Its antigen is unidentified. A read error may be the cause here, since a much bigger clone is one base away. The sample comes from a study of blood T cells in healthy people across ages. Study results and caveats: Naive and antigen-experienced cells could not be conclusively compared, given unsorted PBMCs. Investigators treated diversity estimates from one million T cells as underestimates. Per million T cells, TCR beta diversity dropped roughly linearly as age increased.

Alongside a J-beta primer mix, a sample-barcoded 5' primer served in a second PCR lasting roughly 7 to 11 cycles. Each CDR3 protein is one row after TCRdb ran MiXCR on the 5' RACE reads. The sample shows under 1,000,000 distinct CDR3 sequences, 35% to 60% of them seen only once. Each sample yielded at least 7 million isolated PBMCs. The sample comprised blood. The clonotype originates from an elderly man in good health.

Here the CDR3 reads CASSLGLAGGASSCNEQFF. CDR3 in DNA: TGCGCCAGCAGCTTGGGACTAGCGGGAGGGGCGAGCTCCTGCAATGAGCAGTTCTTC. The chain employs TRBV5-1 and TRBJ2-1; 14 bases match TRBD2. This CDR3 comprises 19 residues. Germline CDR1 reads SGHRS; CDR2 reads YFSETQ. The full variable domain, rest sourced from reference TRBV5-1 and TRBJ2-1, is KAGVTQTPRYLIKTRGQQVTLSCSPISGHRSVSWYQQTPGQGLQFLFEYFSETQRNKGNFPGRFSGRQFSNSRSEMNVSTLELGDSALYLCASSLGLAGGASSCNEQFFGPGTRLTVL.